Listed below are T cell receptor beta chains from one sample, sequenced in a study of cytomegalovirus exposure and HLA in healthy donors. Generated by immunoSEQ multiplex PCR, the TCRdb table keeps only in-frame clones and is missing some. The sample carries 170,000 or so clones, around 80% recorded once. Material for sequencing was PBMCs. These receptors all come from a woman aged 50 to 60 in good health and CMV-seropositive. Both conserved end residues are part of each CDR3. D genes are given only for firm matches. Size is stated for part of the rows, as once, few or many counts, or as a class when the clone is expanded.

D gene,J gene,clone size,V gene,CDR3 DNA,CDR3 protein
TRBD2,TRBJ2-3,.,TRBV18,TGTGCCAGCTCACCACGGACTAGCAGGGCTGATACGCAGTATTTT,CASSPRTSRADTQYF
.,TRBJ2-2,.,TRBV6-5,TGTGCCAGCAGTTACATCCCGGGGACCGGGGAGCTGTTTTTT,CASSYIPGTGELFF
.,TRBJ2-3,.,TRBV5-6,TGTGCCAGCAGCTTATACACAGATACGCAGTATTTT,CASSLYTDTQYF
.,TRBJ1-6,.,TRBV7-3,TGTGCCAGCAGCTTAACGGCAGGGGTTAATTCACCCCTCCACTTT,CASSLTAGVNSPLHF
.,TRBJ2-3,.,TRBV6-5,TGTGCCAGCAGGGCCCAGGGGAATACGCAGTATTTT,CASRAQGNTQYF
TRBD2,TRBJ2-7,.,TRBV5-4,TGTGCCAGCAGCTTGGCACGGGGGGGCCCCTACGAGCAGTACTTC,CASSLARGGPYEQYF
.,TRBJ1-1,.,TRBV4-1,TGCGCCAGCAGAAACAGGGCGAAGAACACTGAAGCTTTCTTT,CASRNRAKNTEAFF
.,TRBJ2-4,.,TRBV5-1,TGCGCCAGCAGCTTGGACAGGGAAGGTAACATTCAGTACTTC,CASSLDREGNIQYF
TRBD1,TRBJ1-1,.,TRBV6-1,TGTGCCAGCAGTGAAGAAGAGGGACAGAGCACTGAAGCTTTCTTT,CASSEEEGQSTEAFF
TRBD2,TRBJ2-5,few,TRBV7-3,TGTGCCAGCAGCTTATCCGGGGGGGCCAGGGAGACCCAGTACTTC,CASSLSGGARETQYF
TRBD1,TRBJ2-1,few,TRBV27,TGTGCCAGCAGTGACCCGGGACAGTTCAACAATGAGCAGTTCTTC,CASSDPGQFNNEQFF
TRBD1,TRBJ2-7,.,TRBV14,TGTGCCAGCAGCCAGAGGACAGGGCTTCTCTCCTACGAGCAGTACTTC,CASSQRTGLLSYEQYF
TRBD1,TRBJ1-1,.,TRBV14,TGTGCCAGCAGTTTCGGACAGGGAAACACTGAAGCTTTCTTT,CASSFGQGNTEAFF
TRBD1,TRBJ2-7,few,TRBV4-1,TGCGCCAGCAGCCAAGGTCAGGGGGATTACGAGCAGTACTTC,CASSQGQGDYEQYF
.,TRBJ2-5,.,TRBV30,TGTGCCTGGGCGGGTGATCAAGAGACCCAGTACTTC,CAWAGDQETQYF
TRBD1,TRBJ1-2,.,TRBV29-1,TGCAGCGTTGGGGACAGCCGGCGGGGCTACACCTTC,CSVGDSRRGYTF
.,TRBJ1-5,.,TRBV5-6,TGTGCCAGCAGCCCGGGGGGGGGTCAGCCCCAGCATTTT,CASSPGGGQPQHF
.,TRBJ2-7,.,TRBV2,TGTGCCAGCAGTGACCCGCAGGGAACACAATACGAGCAGTACTTC,CASSDPQGTQYEQYF
.,TRBJ1-1,.,TRBV5-4,TGTGCCAGCAGCATCCCAGGCGGGACTGAAGCTTTCTTT,CASSIPGGTEAFF
TRBD2,TRBJ2-7,.,TRBV5-6,TGTGCCAGCACCCCTGGGAAGCGGGGGCTAGCCTACGAGCAGTACTTC,CASTPGKRGLAYEQYF
TRBD1,TRBJ2-2,.,TRBV5-1,TGCGCCAGCAGCGCGATACCGGGACAGGGGCCGTTGGGGGAGCTGTTTTTT,CASSAIPGQGPLGELFF
.,TRBJ2-7,.,TRBV2,TGTGCCAGCACCCCCCGGGGGTCCTTCTCCTACGAGCAGTACTTC,CASTPRGSFSYEQYF
.,TRBJ1-5,.,TRBV18,TGTGCCAGCTCACGGGGGGGCAATCAGCCCCAGCATTTT,CASSRGGNQPQHF
.,TRBJ2-4,.,TRBV5-1,TGCGCCAGCAGCTTTGATAGAAACATTCAGTACTTC,CASSFDRNIQYF
.,TRBJ1-1,.,TRBV11-3,TGTGCCAGCAGTTGGGGGGTGAACACTGAAGCTTTCTTT,CASSWGVNTEAFF
TRBD2,TRBJ2-5,.,TRBV28,TGTGCCAGCAGTTTAGCCCTCGGACTAGCGGAGACCCAAGAGACCCAGTACTTC,CASSLALGLAETQETQYF
.,TRBJ2-1,once,TRBV7-9,TGTGCCAGCAGCTTAAGTCAGAATGAGCAGTTCTTC,CASSLSQNEQFF
TRBD1,TRBJ2-7,few,TRBV6-4,TGTGCCAGCAGTAAAGGGGACAGCTCCTACGAGCAGTACTTC,CASSKGDSSYEQYF